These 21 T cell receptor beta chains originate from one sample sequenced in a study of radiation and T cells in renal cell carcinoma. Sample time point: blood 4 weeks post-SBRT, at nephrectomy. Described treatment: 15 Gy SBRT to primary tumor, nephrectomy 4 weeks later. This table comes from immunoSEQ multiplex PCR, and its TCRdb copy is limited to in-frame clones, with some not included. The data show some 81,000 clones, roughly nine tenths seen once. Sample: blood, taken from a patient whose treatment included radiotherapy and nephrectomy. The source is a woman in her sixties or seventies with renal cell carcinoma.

CDR3: CASSLDSLNTGELFF. In nucleotides, the CDR3 is TGTGCCAGCAGCTTGGATAGTTTGAACACCGGGGAGCTGTTTTTT. The chain joins TRBV5-5 to TRBJ2-2; no firm D call. CDR1 is SGHKS, CDR2 YYEKEE, per germline (reference sequence). V lost 0 bases, J lost 1 base, and 7 bases lay in between. The CDR3 is 15 residues long.

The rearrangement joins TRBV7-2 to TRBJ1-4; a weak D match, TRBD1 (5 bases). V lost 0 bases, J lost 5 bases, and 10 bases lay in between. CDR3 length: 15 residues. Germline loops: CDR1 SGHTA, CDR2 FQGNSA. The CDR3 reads CASSLARVVNEKLFF. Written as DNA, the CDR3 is TGTGCCAGCAGCTTAGCCAGGGTAGTAAATGAAAAACTGTTTTTT.

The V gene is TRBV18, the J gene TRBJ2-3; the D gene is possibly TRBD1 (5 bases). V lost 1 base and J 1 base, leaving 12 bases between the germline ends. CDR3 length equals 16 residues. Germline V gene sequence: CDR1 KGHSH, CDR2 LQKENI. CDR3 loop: CASSPLSQGGTDTQYF. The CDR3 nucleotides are TGTGCCAGCTCACCACTTAGCCAGGGTGGCACAGATACGCAGTATTTT.

CDR3 coding DNA: TGCGCCAGCAGCCAAGATCTGTCCAACGGACTAGTATCCGGGGAGCTGTTTTTT. Translated, it gives CASSQDLSNGLVSGELFF. This chain links TRBV4-3 with TRBJ2-2, with 7 bases aligning to TRBD2. The CDR3 contains 18 residues. With 0 bases clipped from V and 6 bases from J, the junction kept 13 bases outside the gene matches. Germline CDR1 and CDR2: LGHNA and YSLEER.

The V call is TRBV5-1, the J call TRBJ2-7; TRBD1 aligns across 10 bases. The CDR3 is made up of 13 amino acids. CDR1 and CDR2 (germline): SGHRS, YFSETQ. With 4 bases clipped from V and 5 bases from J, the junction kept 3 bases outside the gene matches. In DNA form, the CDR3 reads TGCGCCAGCAGCGGGACAGGGGAAAACGAGCAGTACTTC. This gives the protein CASSGTGENEQYF.

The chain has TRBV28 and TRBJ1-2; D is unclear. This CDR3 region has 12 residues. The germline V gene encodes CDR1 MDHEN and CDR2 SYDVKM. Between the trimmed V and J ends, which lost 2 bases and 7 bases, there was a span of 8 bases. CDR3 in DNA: TGTGCCAGCAGTTTACCAAGTAGTGGCTACACCTTC. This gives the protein CASSLPSSGYTF.

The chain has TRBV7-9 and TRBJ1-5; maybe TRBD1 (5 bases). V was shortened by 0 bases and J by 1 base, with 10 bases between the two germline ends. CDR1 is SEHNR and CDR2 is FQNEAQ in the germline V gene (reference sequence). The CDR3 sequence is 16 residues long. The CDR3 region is CASSLAGGESNQPQHF. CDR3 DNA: TGTGCCAGCAGCTTAGCTGGAGGGGAAAGCAATCAGCCCCAGCATTTT.

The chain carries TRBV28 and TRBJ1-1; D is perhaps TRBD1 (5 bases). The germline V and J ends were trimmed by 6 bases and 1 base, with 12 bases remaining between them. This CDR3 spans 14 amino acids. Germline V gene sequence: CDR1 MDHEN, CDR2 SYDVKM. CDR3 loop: CASSSRQRNTEAFF. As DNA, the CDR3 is TGTGCCAGCAGCAGCAGACAGAGGAACACTGAAGCTTTCTTT.

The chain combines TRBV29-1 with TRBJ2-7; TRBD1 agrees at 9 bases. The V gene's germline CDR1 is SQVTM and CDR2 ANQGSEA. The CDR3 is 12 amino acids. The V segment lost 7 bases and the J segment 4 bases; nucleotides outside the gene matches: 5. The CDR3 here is CSAGDRVYEQYF. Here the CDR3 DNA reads TGCAGCGCGGGGGACAGGGTTTACGAGCAGTACTTC.

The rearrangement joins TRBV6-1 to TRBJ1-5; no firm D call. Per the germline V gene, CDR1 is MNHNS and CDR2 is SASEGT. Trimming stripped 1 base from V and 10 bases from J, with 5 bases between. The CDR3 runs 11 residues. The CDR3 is CASSEVDPQHF. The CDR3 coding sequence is TGTGCCAGCAGTGAAGTTGACCCCCAGCATTTT.

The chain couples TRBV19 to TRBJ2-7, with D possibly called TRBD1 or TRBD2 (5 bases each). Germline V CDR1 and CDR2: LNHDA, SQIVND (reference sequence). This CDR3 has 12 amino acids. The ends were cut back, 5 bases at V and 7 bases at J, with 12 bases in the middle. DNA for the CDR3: TGTGCCAGTAGTCCGGGGCCGCCGGAGCAGTACTTC. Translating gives CASSPGPPEQYF.

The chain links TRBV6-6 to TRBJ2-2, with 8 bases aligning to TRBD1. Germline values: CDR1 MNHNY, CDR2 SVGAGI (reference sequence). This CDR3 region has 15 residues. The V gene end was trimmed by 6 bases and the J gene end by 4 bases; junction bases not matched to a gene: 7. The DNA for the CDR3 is TGTGCCAGCAGGACCGGGACAGGCGCCACCGGGGAGCTGTTTTTT. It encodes CASRTGTGATGELFF.

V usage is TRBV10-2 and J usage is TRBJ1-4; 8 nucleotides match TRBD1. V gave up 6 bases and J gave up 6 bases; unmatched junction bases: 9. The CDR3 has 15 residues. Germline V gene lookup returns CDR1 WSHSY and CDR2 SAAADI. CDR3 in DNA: TGCGCCAGCAGGGGTACGGGACAGGCAGATGAAAAACTGTTTTTT. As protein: CASRGTGQADEKLFF.

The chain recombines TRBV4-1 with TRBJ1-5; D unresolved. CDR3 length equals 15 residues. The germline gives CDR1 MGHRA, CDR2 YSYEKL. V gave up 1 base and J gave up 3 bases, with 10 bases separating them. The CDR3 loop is CASSQAQAYNQPQHF. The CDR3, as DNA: TGCGCCAGCAGCCAAGCGCAGGCCTACAATCAGCCCCAGCATTTT.

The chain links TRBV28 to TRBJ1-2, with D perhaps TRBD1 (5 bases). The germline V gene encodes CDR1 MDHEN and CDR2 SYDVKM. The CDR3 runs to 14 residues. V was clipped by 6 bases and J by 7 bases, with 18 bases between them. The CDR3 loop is CASSPGTSRGGYTF. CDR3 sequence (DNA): TGTGCCAGCAGCCCCGGGACGTCAAGAGGTGGCTACACCTTC.

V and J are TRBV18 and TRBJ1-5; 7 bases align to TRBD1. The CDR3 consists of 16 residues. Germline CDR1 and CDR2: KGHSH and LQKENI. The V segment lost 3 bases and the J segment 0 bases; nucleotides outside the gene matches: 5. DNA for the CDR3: TGTGCCAGCTCACCCGGGACAGAGTATAGCAATCAGCCCCAGCATTTT. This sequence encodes CASSPGTEYSNQPQHF.

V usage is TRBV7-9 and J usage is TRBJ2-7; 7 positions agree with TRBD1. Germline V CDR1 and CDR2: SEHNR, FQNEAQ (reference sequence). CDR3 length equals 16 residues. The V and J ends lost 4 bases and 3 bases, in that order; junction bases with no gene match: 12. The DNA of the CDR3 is TGTGCCAGCAGCTCACTGAGAGGGACAGCCGACTACGAGCAGTACTTC. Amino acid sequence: CASSSLRGTADYEQYF.

The CDR3 loop is CASSSVDRGNTEAFF. The CDR3 DNA reads as TGTGCCAGCAGCTCAGTGGACAGGGGGAACACTGAAGCTTTCTTT. J is TRBJ1-1 and V is TRBV5-6; 9 bases are a match to TRBD1. The germline CDR1 and CDR2 sequences are SGHDT and YYEEEE. V dropped 3 bases and J dropped 1; count of bases not matched to a gene: 4. The CDR3 covers 15 residues.

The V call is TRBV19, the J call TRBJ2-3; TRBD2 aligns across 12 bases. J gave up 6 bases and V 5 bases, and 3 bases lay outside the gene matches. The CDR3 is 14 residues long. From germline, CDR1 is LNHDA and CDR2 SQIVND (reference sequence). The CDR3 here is CASSAGLAGDTQYF. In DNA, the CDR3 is TGTGCCAGTAGTGCCGGACTAGCGGGGGATACGCAGTATTTT.

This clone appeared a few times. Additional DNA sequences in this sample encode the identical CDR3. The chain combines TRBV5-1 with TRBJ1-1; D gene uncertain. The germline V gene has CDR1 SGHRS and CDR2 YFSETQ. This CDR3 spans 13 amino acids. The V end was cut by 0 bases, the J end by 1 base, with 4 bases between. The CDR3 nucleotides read TGCGCCAGCAGCTTGGCAGGGAACACTGAAGCTTTCTTT. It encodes CASSLAGNTEAFF.

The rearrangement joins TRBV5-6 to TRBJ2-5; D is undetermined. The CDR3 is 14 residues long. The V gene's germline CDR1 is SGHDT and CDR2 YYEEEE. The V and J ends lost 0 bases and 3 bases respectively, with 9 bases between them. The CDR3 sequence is CASSLVGRKETQYF. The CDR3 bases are TGTGCCAGCAGCTTGGTCGGTAGGAAAGAGACCCAGTACTTC. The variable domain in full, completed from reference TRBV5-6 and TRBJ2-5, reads DAGVTQSPTHLIKTRGQQVTLRCSPKSGHDTVSWYQQALGQGPQFIFQYYEEEERQRGNFPDRFSGHQFPNYSSELNVNALLLGDSALYLCASSLVGRKETQYFGPGTRLLVL.